The clone carrying this T cell receptor beta chain was seen more than once but under ten times. The record originates from a study of blood T cell repertoires in COVID-19. Whole-study context: T cells, B-cell-depleted T cells, or PBMCs supplied cDNA or gDNA.

As handled by the study authors: Estimates of nucleated cell counts were drawn from the amplification of reference gene primers. Clones were read by immunoSEQ multiplex PCR, and TCRdb kept only the in-frame ones, dropping some. That table furnishes V, J and clone size, whereas the DNA furnished D and trimming. The sample consists of a few hundred thousand clones, more than 70% of them appearing once. Unmatched junction bases numbered 12, after V lost 0 bases and J lost 8 bases. CDR1 is GTSNPN and CDR2 is SVGIG in the germline V gene (reference sequence). This CDR3 spans 16 amino acids. V gene TRBV30 combines with J gene TRBJ2-1; 8 nucleotides match TRBD2. The TCR sequence derives from a woman between 40 and 55 years old with acute COVID-19. The specimen was PBMCs or T cells enriched from blood (not recorded which). CDR3 residues: CAWSVSQREFVHEQFF. DNA of the CDR3: TGTGCCTGGAGTGTGTCCCAGCGGGAGTTTGTCCATGAGCAGTTCTTC.